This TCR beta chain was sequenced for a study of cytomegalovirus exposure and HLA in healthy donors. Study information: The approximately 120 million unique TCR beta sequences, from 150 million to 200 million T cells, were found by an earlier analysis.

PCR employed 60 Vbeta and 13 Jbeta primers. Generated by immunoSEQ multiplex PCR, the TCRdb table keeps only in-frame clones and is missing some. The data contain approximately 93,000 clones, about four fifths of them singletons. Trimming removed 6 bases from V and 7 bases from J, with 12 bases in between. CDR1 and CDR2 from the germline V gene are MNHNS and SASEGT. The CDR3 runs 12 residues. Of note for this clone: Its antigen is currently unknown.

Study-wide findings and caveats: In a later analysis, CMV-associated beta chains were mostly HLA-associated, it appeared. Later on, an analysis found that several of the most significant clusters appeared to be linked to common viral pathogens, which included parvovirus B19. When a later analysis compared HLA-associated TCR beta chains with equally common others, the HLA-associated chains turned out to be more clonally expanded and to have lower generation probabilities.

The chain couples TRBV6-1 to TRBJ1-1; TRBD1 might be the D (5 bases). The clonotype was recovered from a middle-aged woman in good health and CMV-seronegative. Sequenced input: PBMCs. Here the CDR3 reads CASRHRGLEAFF. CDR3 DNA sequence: TGTGCCAGCAGGCACCGGGGACTTGAAGCTTTCTTT.